This T cell receptor (beta chain) derives from a study of T cell responses to AZD1222 COVID-19 vaccine. Germline lookup yields CDR1 LNHDA and CDR2 SQIVND (reference sequence). This CDR3 spans 13 amino acids. With V trimmed by 3 bases and J by 4 bases, 2 bases remained unmatched. Of note for this clone: Its antigen is as yet unknown.

Regarding the study as a whole: Spike-specific TCR breadth and depth were elevated following two AZD1222 doses.

Assay used: immunoSEQ multiplex PCR; TCRdb lists only in-frame clones, some missing. The sample lists about 130,000 clones; 85% to 95% were seen once. The TCR comes from an adult who received the AZD1222 COVID-19 vaccine. The chain links TRBV19 to TRBJ1-2; 7 bases line up with TRBD1. This specimen was peripheral blood, taken 28 days after the second AZD1222 dose. The DNA of the CDR3 is TGTGCCAGTAGTATCCGGGACAGCTATGGCTACACCTTC. Translation: CASSIRDSYGYTF.